Here is one T cell receptor (beta chain) with its context. Its antigen is undetermined. TCRdb's table, derived via immunoSEQ multiplex PCR, lists solely in-frame clones and lacks some. The data contain tens of thousands of clones, around 91% of them singletons. The source of the sample is a study of OX40 agonist ivuxolimab in advanced cancers. Whole-study findings and limits: Relative to CD4+ cells, CD8+ T cells on average had more expanded clones. Normalized T-cell clonal expansion was also low in some nonresponders.

Germline V gene lookup returns CDR1 SEHNR and CDR2 FQNEAQ (reference sequence). The CDR3 contains 15 residues. V lost 1 base, J lost 5 bases, and 8 bases stayed unmatched. Autoimmune disease history or systemic immunosuppression was exclusionary. This sequence joins TRBV7-9 and TRBJ2-7; 7 nucleotides line up with TRBD2. The sequence came from an adult with an advanced solid tumor such as melanoma, head and neck, liver or kidney cancer. The sample was CD4+ or CD8+ T cells sorted from blood, taken in a trial of the OX40 agonist ivuxolimab. In nucleotides, the CDR3 is TGTGCCAGCAGCTTAGAGGGAGCGGGAATCCACGAGCAGTACTTC. This codes for CASSLEGAGIHEQYF. The full variable domain, its missing parts supplied by reference TRBV7-9 and TRBJ2-7, is DTGVSQNPRHKITKRGQNVTFRCDPISEHNRLYWYRQTLGQGPEFLTYFQNEAQLEKSRLLSDRFSAERPKGSFSTLEIQRTEQGDSAMYLCASSLEGAGIHEQYFGPGTRLTVT.